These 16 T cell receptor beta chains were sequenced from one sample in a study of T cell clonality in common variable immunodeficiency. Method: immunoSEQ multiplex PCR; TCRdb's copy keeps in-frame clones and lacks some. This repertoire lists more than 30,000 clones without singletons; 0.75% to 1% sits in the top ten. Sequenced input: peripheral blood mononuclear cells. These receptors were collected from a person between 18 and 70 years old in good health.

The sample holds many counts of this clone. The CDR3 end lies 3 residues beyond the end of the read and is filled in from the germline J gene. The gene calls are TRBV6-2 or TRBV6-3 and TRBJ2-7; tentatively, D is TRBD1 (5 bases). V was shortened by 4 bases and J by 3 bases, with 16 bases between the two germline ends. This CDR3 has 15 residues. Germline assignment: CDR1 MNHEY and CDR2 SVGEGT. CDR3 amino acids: CASSSMGPNFYEQYF. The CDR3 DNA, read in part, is TGTGCCAGCAGTTCTATGGGGCCGAATTTCTACGAG.

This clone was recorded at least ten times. The CDR3 loop is CASSRTPYTGELFF. CDR3 DNA (partial): TGTGCCAGCAGCCGGACTCCCTACACCGGGGAG. The chain has TRBV11-2 and TRBJ2-2, with D possibly matching TRBD2 (5 bases). Read sequence stops 3 residues before the CDR3 end, and the germline J gene provides the missing end. The CDR3 covers 14 residues. With 5 bases removed from V and 3 bases from J, the gap between germline ends came to 10 bases. CDR1 and CDR2 from the germline V gene are SGHAT and FQNNGV.

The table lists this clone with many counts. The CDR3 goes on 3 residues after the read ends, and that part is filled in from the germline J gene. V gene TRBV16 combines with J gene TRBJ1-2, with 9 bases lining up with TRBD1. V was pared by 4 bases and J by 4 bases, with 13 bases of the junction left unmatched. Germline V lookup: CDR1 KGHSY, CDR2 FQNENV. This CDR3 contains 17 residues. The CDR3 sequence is CASSRNPGQGMSYGYTF. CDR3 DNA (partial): TGTGCCAGCAGCCGTAACCCGGGACAGGGAATGTCCTATGGC.

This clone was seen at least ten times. The covered CDR3 bases are TGTGCCAGCAGCTTGGGGACTAGCACAGATACG. It specifies CASSLGTSTDT. The full CDR3 reads CASSLGTSTDTQYF. The chain uses TRBV7-2 and TRBJ2-3, with D possibly being TRBD2 (6 bases). The CDR3 goes on 3 residues after the read ends, and that part is filled in from the germline J gene. This CDR3 is built from 14 residues. V shed 3 bases and J shed 0 bases, with 7 bases lying between them. In germline, CDR1 is SGHTA, CDR2 FQGNSA.

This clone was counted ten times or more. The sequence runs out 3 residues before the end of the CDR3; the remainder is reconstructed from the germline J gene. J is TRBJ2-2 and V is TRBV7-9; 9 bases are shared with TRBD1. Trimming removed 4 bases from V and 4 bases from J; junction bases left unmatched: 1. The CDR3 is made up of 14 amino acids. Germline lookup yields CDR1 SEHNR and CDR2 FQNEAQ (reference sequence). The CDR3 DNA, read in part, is TGTGCCAGCAGCTCGACAGGGGGCACCGGGGAG. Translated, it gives CASSSTGGTGE. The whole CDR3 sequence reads CASSSTGGTGELFF.

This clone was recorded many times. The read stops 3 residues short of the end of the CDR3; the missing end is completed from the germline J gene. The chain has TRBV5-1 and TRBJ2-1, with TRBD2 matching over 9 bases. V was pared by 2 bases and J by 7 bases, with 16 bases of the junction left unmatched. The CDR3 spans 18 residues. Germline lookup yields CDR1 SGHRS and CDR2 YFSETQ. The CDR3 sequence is CASSLSPAIASGMNEQFF. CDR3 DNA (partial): TGCGCCAGCAGCTTATCCCCAGCAATCGCTAGCGGGATGAATGAG.

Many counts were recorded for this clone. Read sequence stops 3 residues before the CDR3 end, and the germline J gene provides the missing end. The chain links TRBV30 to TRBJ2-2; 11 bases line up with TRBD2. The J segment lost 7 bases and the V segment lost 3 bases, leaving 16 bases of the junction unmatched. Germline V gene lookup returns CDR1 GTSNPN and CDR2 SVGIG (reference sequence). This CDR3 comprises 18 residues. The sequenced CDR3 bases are TGTGCCTGGAGGGTCTTCCGAGGGACTAGCGGACCGAACGGGGAG. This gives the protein CAWRVFRGTSGPNGE. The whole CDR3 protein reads CAWRVFRGTSGPNGELFF.

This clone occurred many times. The sequenced CDR3 bases are TGCGCCAGCAGCCACCAGGACAGAAATGGC. Its protein product is CASSHQDRNG. In full, the CDR3 reads CASSHQDRNGYTF. The V gene is TRBV4-1, the J gene TRBJ1-2, with D possibly matching TRBD1 (6 bases). The missing CDR3 end, 3 residues past where the read stops, is filled in from the germline J gene. CDR1 is MGHRA, CDR2 YSYEKL, per germline. V lost 3 bases and J 6 bases, leaving 11 bases between the germline ends. CDR3 length: 13 residues.

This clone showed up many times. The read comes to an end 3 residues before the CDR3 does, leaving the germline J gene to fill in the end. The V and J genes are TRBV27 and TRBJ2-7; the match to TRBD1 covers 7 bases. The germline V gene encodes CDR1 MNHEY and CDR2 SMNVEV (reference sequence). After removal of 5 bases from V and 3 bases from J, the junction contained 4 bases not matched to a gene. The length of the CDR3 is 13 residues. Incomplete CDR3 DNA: TGTGCCAGCAGTCCCAGACAGGGCTACGAG. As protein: CASSPRQGYE. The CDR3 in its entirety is CASSPRQGYEQYF.

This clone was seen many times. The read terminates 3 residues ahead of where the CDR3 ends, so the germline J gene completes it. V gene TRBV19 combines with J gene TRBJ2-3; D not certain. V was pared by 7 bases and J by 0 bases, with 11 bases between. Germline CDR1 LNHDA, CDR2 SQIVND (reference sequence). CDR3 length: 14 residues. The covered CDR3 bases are TGTGCCAGTAACGCGGTTTTTAGCACAGATACG. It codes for CASNAVFSTDT. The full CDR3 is CASNAVFSTDTQYF.

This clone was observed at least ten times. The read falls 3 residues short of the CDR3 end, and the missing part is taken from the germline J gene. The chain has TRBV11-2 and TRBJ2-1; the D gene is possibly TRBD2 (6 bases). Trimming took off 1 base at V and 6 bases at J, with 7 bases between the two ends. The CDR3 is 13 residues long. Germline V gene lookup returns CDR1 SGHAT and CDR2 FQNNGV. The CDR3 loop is CASSLGLGNEQFF. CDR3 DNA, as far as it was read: TGTGCCAGCAGCTTAGGACTAGGCAATGAG.

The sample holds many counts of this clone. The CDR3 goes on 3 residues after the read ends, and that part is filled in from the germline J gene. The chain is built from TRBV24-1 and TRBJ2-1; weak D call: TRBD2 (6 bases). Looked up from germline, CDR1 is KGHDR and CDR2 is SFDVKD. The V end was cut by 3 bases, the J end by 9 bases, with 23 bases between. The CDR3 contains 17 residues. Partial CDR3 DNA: TGTGCCACCAGTGATCGGACCGGGACTCTCCGTTGGGGTGAG. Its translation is CATSDRTGTLRWGE. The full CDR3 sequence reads CATSDRTGTLRWGEQFF.

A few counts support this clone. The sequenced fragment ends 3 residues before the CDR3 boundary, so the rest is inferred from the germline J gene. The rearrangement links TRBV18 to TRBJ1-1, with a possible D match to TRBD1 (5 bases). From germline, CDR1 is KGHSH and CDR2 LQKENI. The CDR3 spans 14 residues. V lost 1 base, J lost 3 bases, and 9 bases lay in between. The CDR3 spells CASSPLARDTEAFF. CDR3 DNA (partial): TGTGCCAGCTCACCACTCGCCAGGGACACTGAA.

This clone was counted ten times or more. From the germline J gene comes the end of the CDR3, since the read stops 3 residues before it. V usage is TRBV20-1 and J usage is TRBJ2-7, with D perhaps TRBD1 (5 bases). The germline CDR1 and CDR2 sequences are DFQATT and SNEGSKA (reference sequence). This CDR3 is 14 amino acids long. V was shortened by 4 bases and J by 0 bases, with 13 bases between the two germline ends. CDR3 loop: CSATDRESSYEQYF. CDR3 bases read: TGCAGTGCTACCGACAGAGAATCCTCCTACGAG.

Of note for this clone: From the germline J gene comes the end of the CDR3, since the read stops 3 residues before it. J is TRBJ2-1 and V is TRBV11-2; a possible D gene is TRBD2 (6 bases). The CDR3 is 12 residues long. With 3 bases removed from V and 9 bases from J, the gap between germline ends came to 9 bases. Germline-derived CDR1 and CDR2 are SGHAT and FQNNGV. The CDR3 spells CASSFQGGEQFF. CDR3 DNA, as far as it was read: TGTGCCAGCAGCTTCCAGGGAGGTGAG.

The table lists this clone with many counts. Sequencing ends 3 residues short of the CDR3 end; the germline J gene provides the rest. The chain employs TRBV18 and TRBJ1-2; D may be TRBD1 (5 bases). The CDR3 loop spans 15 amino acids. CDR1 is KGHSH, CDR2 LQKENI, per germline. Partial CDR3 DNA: TGTGCCAGCTCACCACCTTCGACAGACCTCTCAGGC. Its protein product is CASSPPSTDLSG. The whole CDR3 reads CASSPPSTDLSGYTF.